This T cell receptor beta chain was profiled in a study of blood T cell repertoires in COVID-19 (dated by TCRdb to about 2020). With regard to the full study: Samples from collaborators originated in the United States, Italy and Spain and spanned both the acute and convalescent phases of COVID-19. The prospective study material was composed of cDNA or gDNA derived from T cells, B-cell-depleted T cells, or PBMCs. Subjects who had been exposed to COVID-19, were actively infected with it, or had recovered from it provided the deeply sampled blood TCRbeta repertoires that made up the dataset. A freely available public database, intended as a resource for researchers studying the immune response to SARS-CoV-2, is where the repertoires were released. Samples came from the ongoing ImmuneRACE study (first 160 participants) plus 1,254 subjects from 6 global collaborators. Nearly every sample came with metadata listing a de-identified subject ID, COVID-19 status, age in years and sex. HLA class I and class II types, where available, came from metadata supplied by the sample provider rather than from assay-based typing.

Overall study outcomes, separate from this receptor: The amount of clinical and demographic metadata varied by source and participant and was provided uncurated.

The germline V gene specifies MNHEY as CDR1 and SVGAGI as CDR2. Taken from cysteine to phenylalanine, the CDR3 has 14 residues. Only CDR3 DNA is held: 42 bases, read in frame from base 1. Trimming takes 6 bases off V and 4 bases off J; junction bases not matched to a gene: 6. The collaborating institutions used their own protocols to collect whole blood in K2EDTA tubes. Collaborator samples were shipped for TCRbeta analysis as frozen whole blood, isolated PBMCs, or DNA extracted from either sample type. Regarding this clone: Its antigen has not been determined. Nothing much larger sits one base from this clone, and base qualities are not available.

TCRbeta CDR3 regions were amplified from genomic DNA by means of the immunoSEQ Assay, a bias-controlled multiplex PCR. Turning to the authors' computational methods: Within the assay, amplification of reference gene primers was used to estimate how many nucleated cells each sample contained. Sequence reads were collapsed and filtered to measure the absolute abundance of every unique TCRbeta CDR3 rearrangement. For each sample, productive Simpson clonality was calculated by taking the square root of Simpson's diversity index across productive rearrangements. In TCRdb, the immuneACCESS table is reduced to in-frame sequences with V and J assigned. These tables do not hold every clone; where another copy was compared, an unresolved V gene accounts for under half, and the others remain unexplained. The V and J calls and clone size come from that table; D and trimming were worked out from the DNA. This sample lists roughly 82,000 clones; approximately 82% were detected once. The ten top clones hold 17% of the sample.

The material sequenced was peripheral blood. This chain joins TRBV6-5 to TRBJ2-1, with 7 central nucleotides matching TRBD1. The TCR was taken from a woman aged 55-69 years with acute or convalescent COVID-19. The sequence in DNA is TGTGCCAGCAGGAGACGGGACAGTTACAATGAGCAGTTCTTC. The translation is CASRRRDSYNEQFF.